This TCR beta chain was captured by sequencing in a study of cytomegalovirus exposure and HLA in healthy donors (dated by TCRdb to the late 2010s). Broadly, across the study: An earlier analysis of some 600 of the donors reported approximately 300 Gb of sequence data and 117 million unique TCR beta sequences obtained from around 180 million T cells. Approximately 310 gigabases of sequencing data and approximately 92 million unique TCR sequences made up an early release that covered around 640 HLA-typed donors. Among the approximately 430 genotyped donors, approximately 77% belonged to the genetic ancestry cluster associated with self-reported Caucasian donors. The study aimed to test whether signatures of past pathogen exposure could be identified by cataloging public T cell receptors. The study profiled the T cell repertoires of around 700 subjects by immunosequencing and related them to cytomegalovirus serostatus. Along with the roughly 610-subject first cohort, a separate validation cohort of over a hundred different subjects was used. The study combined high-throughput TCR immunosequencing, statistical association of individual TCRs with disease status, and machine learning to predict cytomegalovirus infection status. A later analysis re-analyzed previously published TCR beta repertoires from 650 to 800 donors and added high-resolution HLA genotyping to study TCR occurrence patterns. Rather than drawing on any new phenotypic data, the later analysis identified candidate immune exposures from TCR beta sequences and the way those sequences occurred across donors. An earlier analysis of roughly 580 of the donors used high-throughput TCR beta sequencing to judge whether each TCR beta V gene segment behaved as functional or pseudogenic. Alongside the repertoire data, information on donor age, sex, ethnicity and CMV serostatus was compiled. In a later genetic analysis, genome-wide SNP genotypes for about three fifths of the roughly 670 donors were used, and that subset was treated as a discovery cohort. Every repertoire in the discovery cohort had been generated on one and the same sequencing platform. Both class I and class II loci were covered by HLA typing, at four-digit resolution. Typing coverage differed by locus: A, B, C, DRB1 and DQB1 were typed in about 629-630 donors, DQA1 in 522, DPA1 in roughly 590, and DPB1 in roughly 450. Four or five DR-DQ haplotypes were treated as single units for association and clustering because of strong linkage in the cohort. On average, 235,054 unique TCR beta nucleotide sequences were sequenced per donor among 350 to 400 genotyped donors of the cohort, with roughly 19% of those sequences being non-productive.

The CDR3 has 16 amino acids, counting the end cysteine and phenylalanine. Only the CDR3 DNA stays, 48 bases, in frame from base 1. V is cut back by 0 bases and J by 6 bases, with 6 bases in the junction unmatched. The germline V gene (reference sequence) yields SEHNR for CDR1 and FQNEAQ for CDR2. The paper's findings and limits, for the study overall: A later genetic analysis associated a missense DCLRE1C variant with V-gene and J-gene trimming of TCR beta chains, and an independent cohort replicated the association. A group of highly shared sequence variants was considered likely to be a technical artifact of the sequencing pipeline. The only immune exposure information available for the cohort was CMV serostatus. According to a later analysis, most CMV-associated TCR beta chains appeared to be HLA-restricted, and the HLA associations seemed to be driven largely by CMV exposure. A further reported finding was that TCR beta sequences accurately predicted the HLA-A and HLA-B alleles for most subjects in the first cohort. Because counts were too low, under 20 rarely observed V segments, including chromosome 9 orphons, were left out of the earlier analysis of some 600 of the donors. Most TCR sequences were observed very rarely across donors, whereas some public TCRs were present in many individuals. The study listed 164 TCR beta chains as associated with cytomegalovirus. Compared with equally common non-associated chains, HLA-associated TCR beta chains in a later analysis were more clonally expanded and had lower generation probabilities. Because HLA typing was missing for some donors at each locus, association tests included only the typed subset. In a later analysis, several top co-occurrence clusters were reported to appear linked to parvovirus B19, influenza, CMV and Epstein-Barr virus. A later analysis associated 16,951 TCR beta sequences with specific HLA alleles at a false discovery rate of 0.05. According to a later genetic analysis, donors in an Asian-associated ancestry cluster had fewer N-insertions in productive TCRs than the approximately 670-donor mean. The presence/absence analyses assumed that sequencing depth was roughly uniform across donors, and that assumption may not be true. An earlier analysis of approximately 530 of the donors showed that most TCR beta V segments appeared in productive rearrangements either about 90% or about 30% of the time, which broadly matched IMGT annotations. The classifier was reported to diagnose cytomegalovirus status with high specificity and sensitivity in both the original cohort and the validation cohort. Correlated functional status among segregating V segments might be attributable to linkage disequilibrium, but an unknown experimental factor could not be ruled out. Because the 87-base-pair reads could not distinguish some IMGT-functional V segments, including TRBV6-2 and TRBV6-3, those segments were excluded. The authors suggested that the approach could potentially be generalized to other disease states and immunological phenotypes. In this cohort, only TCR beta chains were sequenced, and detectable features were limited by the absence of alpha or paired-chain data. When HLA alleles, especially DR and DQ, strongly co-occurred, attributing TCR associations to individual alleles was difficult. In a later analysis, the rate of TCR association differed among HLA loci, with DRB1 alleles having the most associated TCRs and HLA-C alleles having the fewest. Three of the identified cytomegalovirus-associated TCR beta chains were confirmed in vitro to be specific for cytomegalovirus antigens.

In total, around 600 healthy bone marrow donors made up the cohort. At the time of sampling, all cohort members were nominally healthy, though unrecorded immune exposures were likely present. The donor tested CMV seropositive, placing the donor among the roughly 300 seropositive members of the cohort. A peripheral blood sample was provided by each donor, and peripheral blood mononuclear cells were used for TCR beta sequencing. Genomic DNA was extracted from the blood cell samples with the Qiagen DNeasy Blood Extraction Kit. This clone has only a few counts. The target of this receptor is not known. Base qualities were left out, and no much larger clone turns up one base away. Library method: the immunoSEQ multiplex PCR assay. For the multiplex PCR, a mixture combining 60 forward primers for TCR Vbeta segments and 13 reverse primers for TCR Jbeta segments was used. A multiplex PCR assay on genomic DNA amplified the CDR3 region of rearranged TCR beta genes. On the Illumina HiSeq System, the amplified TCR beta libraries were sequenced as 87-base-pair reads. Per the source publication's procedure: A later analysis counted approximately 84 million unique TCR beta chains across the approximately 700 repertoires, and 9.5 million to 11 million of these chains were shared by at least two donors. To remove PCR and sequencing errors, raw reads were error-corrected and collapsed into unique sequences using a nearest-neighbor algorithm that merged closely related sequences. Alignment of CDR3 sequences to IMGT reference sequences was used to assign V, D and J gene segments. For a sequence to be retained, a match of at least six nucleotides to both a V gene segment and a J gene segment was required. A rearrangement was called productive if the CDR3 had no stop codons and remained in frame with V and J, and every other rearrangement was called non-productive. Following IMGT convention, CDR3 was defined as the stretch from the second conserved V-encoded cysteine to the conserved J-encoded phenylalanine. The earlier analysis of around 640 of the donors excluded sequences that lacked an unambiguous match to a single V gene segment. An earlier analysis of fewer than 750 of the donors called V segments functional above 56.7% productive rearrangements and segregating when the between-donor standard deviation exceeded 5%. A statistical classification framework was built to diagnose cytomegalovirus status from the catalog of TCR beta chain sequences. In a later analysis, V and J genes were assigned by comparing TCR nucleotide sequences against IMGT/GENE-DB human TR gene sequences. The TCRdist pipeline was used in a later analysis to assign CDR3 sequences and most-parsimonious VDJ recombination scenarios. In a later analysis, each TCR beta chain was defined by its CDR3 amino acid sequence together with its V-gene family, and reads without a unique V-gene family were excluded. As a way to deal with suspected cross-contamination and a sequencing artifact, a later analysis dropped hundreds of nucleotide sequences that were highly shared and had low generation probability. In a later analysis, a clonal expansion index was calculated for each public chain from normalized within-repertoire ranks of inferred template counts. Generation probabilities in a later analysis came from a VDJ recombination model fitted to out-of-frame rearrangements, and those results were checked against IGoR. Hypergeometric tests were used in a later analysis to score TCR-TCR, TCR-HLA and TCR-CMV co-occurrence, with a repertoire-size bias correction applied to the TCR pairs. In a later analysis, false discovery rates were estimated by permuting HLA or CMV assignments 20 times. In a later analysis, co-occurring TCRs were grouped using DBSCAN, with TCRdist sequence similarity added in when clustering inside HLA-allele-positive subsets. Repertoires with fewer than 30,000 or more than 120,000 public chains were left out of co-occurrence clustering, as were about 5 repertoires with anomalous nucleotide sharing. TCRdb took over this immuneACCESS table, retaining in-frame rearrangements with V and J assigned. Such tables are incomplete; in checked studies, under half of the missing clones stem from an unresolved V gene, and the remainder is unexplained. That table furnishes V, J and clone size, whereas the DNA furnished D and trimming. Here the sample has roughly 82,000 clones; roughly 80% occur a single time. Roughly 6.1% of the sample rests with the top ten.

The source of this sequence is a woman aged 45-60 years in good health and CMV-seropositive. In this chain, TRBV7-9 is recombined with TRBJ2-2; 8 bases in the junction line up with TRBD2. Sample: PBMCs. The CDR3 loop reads CASSLARAGGPGELFF. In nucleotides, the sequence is TGTGCCAGCAGCTTAGCAAGGGCGGGAGGACCCGGGGAGCTGTTTTTT.